This TCR beta chain was sequenced during a study of identical twins. The cDNA had a unique molecular identifier and a template-switch universal primer site. TCRdb recomputed calls from the 5' RACE reads with MiXCR, one row per CDR3 protein. The sample includes about 890,000 distinct CDR3 sequences, 9% to 15% of them seen just once. Germline V gene sequence: CDR1 DFQATT, CDR2 SNEGSKA (reference sequence). The V and J ends lost 6 bases and 0 bases, in that order; junction bases with no gene match: 3. CDR3 size: 14 residues. This clonotype has just a few counts. Its antigen is unknown. Points from the study as a whole: Zero-insertion findings could be partly confounded by invariant cells (MAIT and iNKT cells).

This same sample was also part of a study on yellow fever vaccine responses in identical twins.

The sample taken for sequencing was PBMCs. This sequence joins TRBV20-1 and TRBJ2-1; TRBD2 matches at 9 bases. This clonotype was obtained from a woman between 18 and 30 years old in good health. Written as DNA, the CDR3 is TGCAGTGCCTTTAGCGGGAGCTCCTACAATGAGCAGTTCTTC. Amino acids: CSAFSGSSYNEQFF.